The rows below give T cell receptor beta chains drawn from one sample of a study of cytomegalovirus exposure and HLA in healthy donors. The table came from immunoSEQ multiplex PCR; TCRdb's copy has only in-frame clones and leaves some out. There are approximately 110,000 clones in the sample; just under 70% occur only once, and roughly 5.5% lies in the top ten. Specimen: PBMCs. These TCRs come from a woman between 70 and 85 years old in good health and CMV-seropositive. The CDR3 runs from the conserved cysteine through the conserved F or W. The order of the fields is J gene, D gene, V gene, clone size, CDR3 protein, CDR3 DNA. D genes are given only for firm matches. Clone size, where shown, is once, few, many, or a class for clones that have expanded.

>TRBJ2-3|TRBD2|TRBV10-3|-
CAISDTGGGALGVDTQYF
TGTGCCATCAGTGACACTGGCGGGGGGGCCCTCGGCGTAGATACGCAGTATTTT
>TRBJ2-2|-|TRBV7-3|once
CASSFGAGELFF
TGTGCCAGCAGCTTCGGGGCCGGGGAGCTGTTTTTT
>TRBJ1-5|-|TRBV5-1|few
CASSLAQPGQPQHF
TGCGCCAGCAGCTTGGCACAGCCCGGTCAGCCCCAGCATTTT
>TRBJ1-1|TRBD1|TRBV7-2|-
CASSPMGQMNTEAFF
TGTGCCAGCAGCCCTATGGGACAGATGAACACTGAAGCTTTCTTT
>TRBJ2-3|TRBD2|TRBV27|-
CASRVLAGSPDTQYF
TGTGCCAGCCGTGTACTAGCGGGGTCCCCAGATACGCAGTATTTT
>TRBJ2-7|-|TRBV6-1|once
CASSEYGSYEQYF
TGTGCCAGCAGTGAATACGGCTCCTACGAGCAGTACTTC
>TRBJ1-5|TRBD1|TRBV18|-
CASSRVGGTGGAGQPQHF
TGTGCCAGCTCACGGGTCGGTGGGACAGGGGGCGCCGGTCAGCCCCAGCATTTT
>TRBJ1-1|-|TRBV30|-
CAWNQRTEAFF
TGTGCCTGGAATCAGAGGACTGAAGCTTTCTTT
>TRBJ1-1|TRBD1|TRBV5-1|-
CASSLGGQLPHTEAFF
TGCGCCAGCAGCTTGGGGGGACAGCTACCCCACACTGAAGCTTTCTTT
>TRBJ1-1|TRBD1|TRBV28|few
CASHLSGGVGEAFF
TGTGCCAGCCACCTCTCAGGGGGCGTCGGTGAAGCTTTCTTT
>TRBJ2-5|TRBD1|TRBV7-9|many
CASSLIGRQGGQETQYF
TGTGCCAGCAGCTTAATTGGAAGACAGGGCGGCCAAGAGACCCAGTACTTC
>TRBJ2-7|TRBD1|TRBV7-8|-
CASSPDNRGISGEQYF
TGTGCCAGCAGTCCAGACAACAGGGGGATCTCCGGCGAGCAGTACTTC
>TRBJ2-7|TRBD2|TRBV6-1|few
CASSEGSGGASEQYF
TGTGCCAGCAGTGAAGGTAGCGGGGGGGCATCCGAGCAGTACTTC
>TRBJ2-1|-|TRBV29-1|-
CSVANNEQFF
TGCAGCGTAGCGAACAATGAGCAGTTCTTC
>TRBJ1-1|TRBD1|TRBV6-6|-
CASTYLGQGNTEAFF
TGTGCCAGCACCTACTTGGGACAGGGGAACACTGAAGCTTTCTTT
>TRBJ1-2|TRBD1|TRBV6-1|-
CASSELGQGTMLSTF
TGTGCCAGCAGTGAATTAGGACAGGGAACTATGCTCTCCACCTTC
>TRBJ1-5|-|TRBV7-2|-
CASSLLDQPQHF
TGTGCCAGCAGCCTTCTTGATCAGCCCCAGCATTTT
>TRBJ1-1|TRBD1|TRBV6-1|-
CASSEAWTGTEAFF
TGTGCCAGCAGTGAAGCTTGGACAGGCACTGAAGCTTTCTTT
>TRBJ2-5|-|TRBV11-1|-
CASSSNSAIWVETQYF
TGTGCCAGCAGTTCCAATAGCGCGATATGGGTGGAGACCCAGTACTTC
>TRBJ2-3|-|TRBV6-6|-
CASSVTSTDTQYF
TGTGCCAGCAGTGTCACTAGCACAGATACGCAGTATTTT
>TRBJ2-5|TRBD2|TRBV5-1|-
CASSLGTSGETQYF
TGCGCCAGCAGCTTAGGGACTAGTGGGGAGACCCAGTACTTC
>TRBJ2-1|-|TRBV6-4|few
CASSDSTGVNEQFF
TGTGCCAGCAGTGACTCGACGGGGGTAAATGAGCAGTTCTTC
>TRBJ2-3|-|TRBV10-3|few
CAIRDLGLDSTDTQYF
TGTGCCATCAGGGACCTGGGGCTAGATAGTACGGATACGCAGTATTTT
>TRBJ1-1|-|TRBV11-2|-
CASSSLGTMNTEAFF
TGTGCCAGCAGCTCCCTGGGCACCATGAACACTGAAGCTTTCTTT
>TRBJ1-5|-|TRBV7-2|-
CASSSQQGNQPQHF
TGTGCCAGCAGCTCCCAACAGGGTAATCAGCCCCAGCATTTT
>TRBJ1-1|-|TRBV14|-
CASSQVGGLGAFF
TGTGCCAGCAGCCAAGTTGGCGGGTTGGGAGCTTTCTTT
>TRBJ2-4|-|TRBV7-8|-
CASSLTIAKNIQYF
TGTGCCAGCAGCTTAACAATAGCCAAAAACATTCAGTACTTC
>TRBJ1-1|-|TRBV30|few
CAWSRDSGNTEAFF
TGTGCCTGGAGTAGGGACTCCGGGAACACTGAAGCTTTCTTT
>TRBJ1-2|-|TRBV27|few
CASADRVYGYTF
TGTGCCAGCGCGGACAGAGTCTATGGCTACACCTTC
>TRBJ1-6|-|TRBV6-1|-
CASSDPGTPSSYNSPLHF
TGTGCCAGCAGTGACCCAGGGACACCGAGCTCCTATAATTCACCCCTCCACTTT
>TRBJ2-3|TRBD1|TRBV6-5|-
CASRGQGRRDTQYF
TGTGCCAGCAGGGGACAGGGGAGGAGAGATACGCAGTATTTT
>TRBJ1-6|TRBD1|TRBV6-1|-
CASSATGGRNSPLHF
TGTGCCAGCAGTGCGACAGGGGGCAGAAATTCACCCCTCCACTTT
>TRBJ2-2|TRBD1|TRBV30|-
CAWRQGLVGELFF
TGTGCCTGGAGACAGGGGCTGGTCGGGGAGCTGTTTTTT
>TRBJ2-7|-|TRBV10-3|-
CAISTGTSKSYEQYF
TGTGCCATCAGTACCGGGACAAGTAAGAGCTACGAGCAGTACTTC
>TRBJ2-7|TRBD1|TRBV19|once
CASRMTGSDYEQYF
TGTGCCAGTCGCATGACAGGGAGTGACTACGAGCAGTACTTC
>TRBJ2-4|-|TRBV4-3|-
CASSQGRGQGDIQYF
TGCGCCAGCAGCCAAGGGAGGGGGCAAGGTGACATTCAGTACTTC
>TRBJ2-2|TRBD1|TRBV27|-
CASRPRGSAGELFF
TGTGCCAGCAGACCCAGGGGGTCGGCCGGGGAGCTGTTTTTT